This T cell receptor beta chain was sequenced during a study of OX40 agonist ivuxolimab in advanced cancers. Study-wide background: Patients with prior anti-PD-1, anti-PD-L1 or anti-CTLA-4 therapy were eligible; 40% had some.

Blood was sampled at baseline, cycle 4 day 1, and cycle 7 day 1. Comments on this clone: Its antigen remains unknown.

This table comes from immunoSEQ multiplex PCR, and its TCRdb copy is limited to in-frame clones, with some not included. The repertoire consists of about 46,000 clones, with approximately 85% occurring once and the leading ten covering approximately 50%. This CDR3 has 14 amino acids. CDR1 is SGDLS, CDR2 YYNGEE, per germline. The J segment lost 3 bases and the V segment lost 4 bases, leaving 5 bases of the junction unmatched. Study results and caveats: Doses of 0.1 to 3.0 mg/kg were accompanied by clonal expansion of CD4+ and CD8+ blood T cells by week 6.

The receptor was derived from an adult with an advanced solid tumor such as melanoma, head and neck, liver or kidney cancer. V usage is TRBV9 and J usage is TRBJ2-5; 8 bases align to TRBD2. Source: CD4+ or CD8+ T cells sorted from blood, taken in a trial of the OX40 agonist ivuxolimab. This CDR3 reads CASSSPGGEETQYF. The CDR3 region has the DNA TGTGCCAGCAGCTCCCCGGGGGGGGAAGAGACCCAGTACTTC.